This T cell receptor beta chain was observed in a study of shared clonotypes between healthy human individuals. CDR1 SGHTA and CDR2 FQGNSA come from the germline V gene. Between the trimmed V and J ends, which lost 0 bases and 4 bases, there was a span of 15 bases. The CDR3 is 16 residues long. The repertoire was sequenced with immunoSEQ multiplex PCR; TCRdb's copy has only in-frame clones and lacks some. This table holds 2.3 million or so clones, 80% to 95% found once. Sequenced material: naive CD4+ T cells from PBMCs. Subset defined: CD45RA+ positively selected. This TCR was sampled from a young man in good health. Some clones in this sample may be carry-over from other donors' samples. The rearrangement uses TRBV7-2 and TRBJ1-2; maybe TRBD1 (5 bases). Here the CDR3 reads CASSLARSGTPYGYTF. DNA of the CDR3: TGTGCCAGCAGCTTAGCGCGTTCAGGGACCCCCTATGGCTACACCTTC.